Listed here is a single T cell receptor beta chain. The PCR was carried out with 60 Vbeta primers and 13 Jbeta primers. Sequencing was performed with immunoSEQ multiplex PCR; in TCRdb, only in-frame clones are kept and a portion is missing. Of roughly 120,000 clones in the sample, roughly 80% are singletons; the top ten hold about 4.9%. This record belongs to a study of cytomegalovirus exposure and HLA in healthy donors. Germline V gene lookup returns CDR1 MNHEY and CDR2 SMNVEV (reference sequence). Trimming stripped 3 bases from V and 2 bases from J, with 10 bases between. The CDR3 is 14 residues long.

The chain is built from TRBV27 and TRBJ2-5, with D perhaps matching TRBD1 (6 bases). Material: PBMCs. The receptor's source is a man over 45 in good health and CMV-seropositive. In DNA, the CDR3 is TGTGCCAGCAGTTTTGCCCAGGGGCAAGAGACCCAGTACTTC. As protein: CASSFAQGQETQYF.